These T cell receptor beta chains were read from a single sample in a study of blood T cell repertoires in COVID-19. Assay: immunoSEQ multiplex PCR; the TCRdb copy retains only in-frame clones and omits some. The profile shows a few hundred thousand clones, around 86% of them singletons. Sequenced: peripheral blood. Receptor source: a man aged 30-40 years who had recovered from COVID-19. The CDR3 runs from the conserved cysteine through the conserved F or W. Each record gives: V gene, J gene, CDR3 length, CDR3 protein.

TRBV2,TRBJ1-5,15,CASSATEYSNQPQHF
TRBV11-2,TRBJ1-3,14,CASSPDRSGNTIYF
TRBV6-4,TRBJ1-1,14,CASSVEATNTEAFF
TRBV5-1,TRBJ2-7,14,CASSAMGQNYEQYF
TRBV5-1,TRBJ1-1,16,CASSLRAPGQDTEAFF
TRBV7-2,TRBJ1-5,16,CASSPGQVGQATPQHF
TRBV6-5,TRBJ2-2,15,CASSRQGARTGELFF
TRBV10-3,TRBJ2-3,17,CAISETSGMVGTDTQYF
TRBV10-3,TRBJ1-2,14,CAISHTDSTYGYTF
TRBV6-5,TRBJ1-2,13,CASSQGEKDGYTF
TRBV9,TRBJ2-3,16,CASSAGTSGGTDTQYF
TRBV4-2,TRBJ2-2,14,CASSQEGGTGELFF
TRBV2,TRBJ1-4,13,CASSESGYEKLFF
TRBV5-1,TRBJ2-2,15,CASSPGQGGTGELFF
TRBV5-4,TRBJ1-1,13,CASSPQGNTEAFF
TRBV5-1,TRBJ1-6,15,CASSLARSYNSPLHF
TRBV3-1/TRBV3-2,TRBJ2-1,22,CASSQVLRSGLAGKSSYNEQFF
TRBV13,TRBJ2-1,17,CASSRLPQGISYNEQFF
TRBV12-3/TRBV12-4,TRBJ2-1,13,CATNSGLDNEQFF
TRBV7-9,TRBJ1-6,14,CASRRDSVNSPLHF
TRBV25-1,TRBJ1-1,14,CASSETGRNTEAFF
TRBV19,TRBJ2-5,14,CASSSGGGMRTQYF
TRBV5-1,TRBJ2-6,16,CASSRTRATGANVLTF
TRBV6-5,TRBJ2-5,15,CASSYNYWKQETQYF
TRBV6-5,TRBJ1-2,14,CASTQSQGSHGYTF
TRBV5-1,TRBJ2-7,14,CASSFGTGTYEQYF
TRBV9,TRBJ2-5,13,CASSVERGETQYF
TRBV5-1,TRBJ2-5,14,CASSQNDRQETQYF
TRBV7-2,TRBJ1-1,15,CASSLAPGGPAEAFF
TRBV19,TRBJ1-5,13,CASSSNRNQPQHF
TRBV14,TRBJ1-2,13,CASSQASVGGYTF
TRBV5-1,TRBJ1-2,16,CASSLGQAPGGSGYTF
TRBV5-1,TRBJ2-5,16,CASSPGELAGVETQYF
TRBV6-5,TRBJ2-7,15,CASSYPPDRAYEQYF
TRBV7-3,TRBJ2-5,12,CASSPGSGAQYF
TRBV7-9,TRBJ1-5,14,CASSYTGANQPQHF
TRBV20-1,TRBJ1-2,12,CSASGGNYGYTF
TRBV7-6,TRBJ2-3,12,CASSEGTDTQYF
TRBV12-3/TRBV12-4,TRBJ2-7,12,CASSAPGGAQYF
TRBV19,TRBJ1-3,13,CATAGGSGNTIYF
TRBV7-8,TRBJ2-1,16,CASSLGGGLTYNEQFF
TRBV2,TRBJ2-7,15,CASSALAVGEDEQYF
TRBV10-2,TRBJ1-1,13,CASSLQHNTEAFF
TRBV7-3,TRBJ2-5,15,CASSQLAGAQSPQYF
TRBV6-5,TRBJ2-2,15,CASTQGLAGARELFF
TRBV28,TRBJ2-5,15,CASNAAQALKETQYF
TRBV4-1,TRBJ1-6,16,CASSPAVPPGNSPLHF
TRBV6-5,TRBJ1-5,13,CASSLQGDQPQHF
TRBV7-9,TRBJ2-1,15,CASSLIQGSGNEQFF
TRBV7-2,TRBJ2-2,16,CASSIMQGSNTGELFF
TRBV28,TRBJ2-5,15,CASRSPYRNQETQYF
TRBV2,TRBJ2-1,14,CASGLGPSYNEQFF
TRBV5-1,TRBJ2-3,14,CASRGGGSTDTQYF
TRBV5-1,TRBJ2-5,16,CASSPIRQGPGETQYF
TRBV19,TRBJ2-2,17,CASNPRAGGPNTGELFF
TRBV28,TRBJ2-2,12,CASSSVGGELFF
TRBV27,TRBJ2-2,15,CASSRPLAGTGELFF
TRBV2,TRBJ1-4,16,CASKLAGSATNEKLFF
TRBV27,TRBJ2-3,12,CASSAQGDTQYF
TRBV6-5,TRBJ2-1,15,CASSYASGGTNEQFF